Sequencing of this T cell receptor (beta chain) was carried out in a study of blood T cell repertoires in COVID-19. TCRdb's copy holds only in-frame clones and misses some; the assay was immunoSEQ multiplex PCR. The table lists about 270,000 clones, around 84% of them singletons. This clone was counted only a few times. This clonotype was obtained from a man aged 18 to 30 who had recovered from COVID-19. The sequenced material came from PBMCs or T cells enriched from blood (not recorded which).

The CDR3 DNA reads TGTGCCAGCAGCTTAGGCGAAACAGGGGACAGGTTTGGCTACACCTTC. As protein: CASSLGETGDRFGYTF. J is TRBJ1-2 and V is TRBV13, with TRBD1 matching over 8 bases. Germline V gives CDR1 PRHDT, CDR2 FYEKMQ (reference sequence). V shed 0 bases and J 7 bases; nucleotides not matched to a gene: 10. The CDR3 runs to 16 residues.